Listed below are T cell receptor beta chains from one sample, sequenced in a study of cytomegalovirus exposure and HLA in healthy donors. Only in-frame clones appear in the TCRdb table, and some are missing; sequencing was by immunoSEQ multiplex PCR. The table has about 120,000 clones, 70% to 80% seen once; the top ten hold 3% to 5%. Sequenced input: PBMCs. The receptor set was obtained from a man between 35 and 55 years old in good health and CMV-seropositive. Both conserved end residues are part of each CDR3. A D gene is named only where the DNA matches it firmly. A row's size may be missing; if present it is once, few, many or a size class.

abundance: -; j_gene: TRBJ1-2; d_gene: TRBD1; v_gene: TRBV19; CDR3nt: TGTGCCAGTAGTGGCAGGGGGTTCTATGGCTACACCTTC; CDR3aa: CASSGRGFYGYTF
abundance: few; j_gene: TRBJ2-5; d_gene: TRBD1; v_gene: TRBV10-3; CDR3nt: TGTGCCATCAGTGAGTCCCCGGGACAGGGCCAAGAGACCCAGTACTTC; CDR3aa: CAISESPGQGQETQYF
abundance: -; j_gene: TRBJ1-2; d_gene: TRBD1; v_gene: TRBV30; CDR3nt: TGTGCCTGGAGGAAACAGGGGGGGAGCTATGGCTACACCTTC; CDR3aa: CAWRKQGGSYGYTF
abundance: -; j_gene: TRBJ2-5; d_gene: -; v_gene: TRBV5-6; CDR3nt: TGTGCCAGCAGCTTGGGGGGCCTCCCCAGGGAGACCCAGTACTTC; CDR3aa: CASSLGGLPRETQYF
abundance: -; j_gene: TRBJ1-3; d_gene: -; v_gene: TRBV6-5; CDR3nt: TGTGCCAGCAGAACACACTCTGGAAACACCATATATTTT; CDR3aa: CASRTHSGNTIYF
abundance: -; j_gene: TRBJ2-7; d_gene: -; v_gene: TRBV9; CDR3nt: TGTGCCAGCAGCTCCGGGACACTCTCCTACGAGCAGTACTTC; CDR3aa: CASSSGTLSYEQYF
abundance: -; j_gene: TRBJ2-1; d_gene: TRBD2; v_gene: TRBV9; CDR3nt: TGTGCCAGCAGCGTAGACGCGGGGGGATACAATGAGCAGTTCTTC; CDR3aa: CASSVDAGGYNEQFF
abundance: -; j_gene: TRBJ1-2; d_gene: TRBD1; v_gene: TRBV28; CDR3nt: TGTGCCAGCAGTTTGGACAGGGAGTATGGCTACACCTTC; CDR3aa: CASSLDREYGYTF
abundance: -; j_gene: TRBJ2-3; d_gene: TRBD2; v_gene: TRBV7-9; CDR3nt: TGTGCCAGCAGCTCCCGGACTAGGAGCACAGATACGCAGTATTTT; CDR3aa: CASSSRTRSTDTQYF
abundance: -; j_gene: TRBJ2-3; d_gene: TRBD2; v_gene: TRBV7-2; CDR3nt: TGTGCCAGCAGCCATGGGGGGGCTAGCGGGGGGGCCGTAAATACGCAGTATTTT; CDR3aa: CASSHGGASGGAVNTQYF
abundance: few; j_gene: TRBJ1-2; d_gene: -; v_gene: TRBV2; CDR3nt: TGTGCCAGGTCTGACGCGGTCTATGGCTACACCTTC; CDR3aa: CARSDAVYGYTF
abundance: -; j_gene: TRBJ2-1; d_gene: -; v_gene: TRBV5-1; CDR3nt: TGCGCCAGCAGCTTGGACACCATCAATGAGCAGTTCTTC; CDR3aa: CASSLDTINEQFF
abundance: -; j_gene: TRBJ2-6; d_gene: TRBD1; v_gene: TRBV19; CDR3nt: TGTGCCAGTAGTCCTGGGACAGGAAGGTCCCCTGGGGCCAACGTCCTGACTTTC; CDR3aa: CASSPGTGRSPGANVLTF
abundance: -; j_gene: TRBJ2-1; d_gene: -; v_gene: TRBV4-1; CDR3nt: TGCGCCAGCAGCCAAGAAGTTCGGCTAGCAAATGGTGAGCAGTTCTTC; CDR3aa: CASSQEVRLANGEQFF
abundance: few; j_gene: TRBJ2-1; d_gene: -; v_gene: TRBV27; CDR3nt: TGTGCCAGCACCCCCAGCAGGGGCTACAATGAGCAGTTCTTC; CDR3aa: CASTPSRGYNEQFF
abundance: -; j_gene: TRBJ2-1; d_gene: -; v_gene: TRBV28; CDR3nt: TGTGCCAGCAGTCCCGGCCAGGTATCCTACAATGAGCAGTTCTTC; CDR3aa: CASSPGQVSYNEQFF
abundance: -; j_gene: TRBJ1-5; d_gene: -; v_gene: TRBV15; CDR3nt: TGTGCCTCTACTCAGGGCCACGGCAATCAGCCCCAGCATTTT; CDR3aa: CASTQGHGNQPQHF
abundance: -; j_gene: TRBJ2-4; d_gene: -; v_gene: TRBV2; CDR3nt: TGTGCCAGCAGTGAAGGACAATTCGCCAAAAACATTCAGTACTTC; CDR3aa: CASSEGQFAKNIQYF
abundance: -; j_gene: TRBJ2-7; d_gene: TRBD1; v_gene: TRBV5-1; CDR3nt: TGCGCCAGCAGCTCAAGACAGGGGGGAACCTACGAGCAGTACTTC; CDR3aa: CASSSRQGGTYEQYF
abundance: once; j_gene: TRBJ1-4; d_gene: -; v_gene: TRBV5-5; CDR3nt: TGTGCCAGCAGCTTAAGCACGGCGGGGACTATGTTTTTT; CDR3aa: CASSLSTAGTMFF
abundance: -; j_gene: TRBJ2-7; d_gene: TRBD1; v_gene: TRBV2; CDR3nt: TGTGCCAGCAGTGTGTCACAGGGGGCGATACACGAGCAGTACTTC; CDR3aa: CASSVSQGAIHEQYF
abundance: -; j_gene: TRBJ1-4; d_gene: -; v_gene: TRBV29-1; CDR3nt: TGCAGCGTTGGGGCAGGGTCGAATGAAAAACTGTTTTTT; CDR3aa: CSVGAGSNEKLFF
abundance: few; j_gene: TRBJ2-7; d_gene: TRBD2; v_gene: TRBV5-6; CDR3nt: TGTGCCAGCAGCTTGGGACTAGCGGGAGCTAACAGCGAGCAGTACTTC; CDR3aa: CASSLGLAGANSEQYF
abundance: -; j_gene: TRBJ2-7; d_gene: TRBD1; v_gene: TRBV7-2; CDR3nt: TGTGCCAGCAGCTCACAGGGGTTTTGGGAGCAGTACTTC; CDR3aa: CASSSQGFWEQYF
abundance: once; j_gene: TRBJ2-3; d_gene: TRBD2; v_gene: TRBV7-7; CDR3nt: TGTGCTAGCAGCTTAGAGGGTAGCGGGGCAGATACGCAGTATTTT; CDR3aa: CASSLEGSGADTQYF
abundance: -; j_gene: TRBJ1-6; d_gene: -; v_gene: TRBV18; CDR3nt: TGTGCCAGCTCACCTCGAGACACTTGGAATTCACCCCTCCACTTT; CDR3aa: CASSPRDTWNSPLHF
abundance: -; j_gene: TRBJ2-5; d_gene: TRBD2; v_gene: TRBV19; CDR3nt: TGTGCCAGCCAACCCGGGCTAGCGGGAGGGCTGGGGGAGACCCAGTACTTC; CDR3aa: CASQPGLAGGLGETQYF
abundance: -; j_gene: TRBJ1-2; d_gene: TRBD1; v_gene: TRBV6-5; CDR3nt: TGTGCCAGCAGCAGGCAGGGGGTGGATGGCTACACCTTC; CDR3aa: CASSRQGVDGYTF
abundance: few; j_gene: TRBJ2-7; d_gene: -; v_gene: TRBV7-2; CDR3nt: TGTGCCAGCACCATACGCCGGACAGCCTCCTACGAGCAGTACTTC; CDR3aa: CASTIRRTASYEQYF